Below are 25 T cell receptor beta chains sequenced from a single sample in a study of blood T cell repertoires in COVID-19. The repertoire was sequenced with immunoSEQ multiplex PCR; TCRdb's copy has only in-frame clones and lacks some. The sample carries some 270,000 clones, 70% to 90% recorded once. The sequenced sample consisted of peripheral blood. Every receptor here comes from a woman aged 65 to 85 with acute or convalescent COVID-19.

The chain recombines TRBV21-1 with TRBJ1-2. TRBV21-1 is noted as a pseudogene. This CDR3 is 15 amino acids long. CDR3 amino acids: CASSFFQRSTYGYTF. DNA for the CDR3: TGTGCCAGCAGCTTTTTTCAGAGGTCGACCTATGGCTACACCTTC.

This sequence joins TRBV19 and TRBJ1-2; 10 nucleotides align to TRBD1. Trimming took 3 bases from V and 8 from J; bases not matched to a gene: 6. Germline V CDR1 and CDR2: LNHDA, SQIVND (reference sequence). The length of the CDR3 is 14 residues. CDR3 protein: CASSIEGTGVGYTF. CDR3 in DNA: TGTGCCAGTAGTATCGAGGGGACAGGGGTCGGCTACACCTTC.

The V call is TRBV19, the J call TRBJ2-1; TRBD2 matches 8 bases. The CDR3 runs to 17 residues. V was clipped by 7 bases and J by 4 bases; unmatched bases: 15. CDR1 is LNHDA and CDR2 is SQIVND in the germline V gene (reference sequence). DNA of the CDR3: TGTGCCAGTACCCGGGAGGGGAGGGGCCGGGGGTACAATGAGCAGTTCTTC. This sequence encodes CASTREGRGRGYNEQFF. The whole variable domain, filled in from reference TRBV19 and TRBJ2-1, reads DGGITQSPKYLFRKEGQNVTLSCEQNLNHDAMYWYRQDPGQGLRLIYYSQIVNDFQKGDIAEGYSVSREKKESFPLTVTSAQKNPTAFYLCASTREGRGRGYNEQFFGPGTRLTVL.

J is TRBJ2-5 and V is TRBV11-3, with D tentatively TRBD2 (5 bases). This CDR3 contains 13 residues. The V end was cut by 2 bases, the J end by 5 bases, with 9 bases between. Per germline, CDR1 SGHNT and CDR2 YENEEA. For the CDR3, the DNA is TGTGCCAGCAGCTTACGGGGAGTCGAGACCCAGTACTTC. Its translation: CASSLRGVETQYF.

The chain joins TRBV2 to TRBJ2-7, with D perhaps TRBD1 (6 bases). CDR3 size: 16 residues. Trimming took 3 bases from V and 3 from J, leaving 18 bases between them. Germline V gene data show CDR1 as SNHLY and CDR2 as FYNNEI. The DNA for the CDR3 is TGTGCCAGCAGTGACGCTTTCCCGACACAGGGCTACGAGCAGTACTTC. Translation gives CASSDAFPTQGYEQYF.

The chain combines TRBV3-1 (or the pseudogene TRBV3-2) with TRBJ2-1; no clear D. The CDR3 sequence is 14 residues long. V was pared by 0 bases and J by 6 bases, with 9 bases between. Germline assignment: CDR1 LGHDT and CDR2 YNNKEL (reference sequence). The chain's CDR3 is CASSQELIRNEQFF. In DNA form, the CDR3 reads TGTGCCAGCAGCCAAGAACTGATTCGCAATGAGCAGTTCTTC.

A remark on this clone: This CDR3 is also generated by other DNA sequences in the sample. As DNA, the CDR3 is TGCAGTGCTAGAAGAGGCTACGAGCAGTACTTC. Amino acids: CSARRGYEQYF. The rearrangement uses TRBV20-1 and TRBJ2-7; D call uncertain. Between the trimmed V and J ends, which lost 2 bases and 3 bases, there was a span of 5 bases. Germline lookup yields CDR1 DFQATT and CDR2 SNEGSKA (reference sequence). This CDR3 comprises 11 residues.

With respect to this clone: Other DNA sequences in the same sample also yield this CDR3. The J gene is TRBJ2-7, the V gene TRBV5-1; the D gene is possibly TRBD2 (5 bases). Trimming pared 0 bases from V and 7 bases from J, leaving 5 bases between. The CDR3 is made up of 11 amino acids. Germline CDR1 reads SGHRS; CDR2 reads YFSETQ. CDR3 residues: CASSLAGEQYF. The CDR3 DNA sequence: TGCGCCAGCAGCTTGGCGGGGGAGCAGTACTTC.

V gene TRBV30 combines with J gene TRBJ1-2, with a weak D call TRBD1 (5 bases). Germline V lookup: CDR1 GTSNPN, CDR2 SVGIG (reference sequence). This CDR3 is 15 amino acids long. The V and J ends lost 0 bases and 4 bases respectively, with 15 bases between them. The CDR3 loop is CAWSVHLQDGYGYTF. In nucleotides, the CDR3 is TGTGCCTGGAGTGTACACCTACAGGACGGCTATGGCTACACCTTC.

The J gene is TRBJ1-2, the V gene TRBV5-6; TRBD1 matches 7 bases. Germline V gene lookup returns CDR1 SGHDT and CDR2 YYEEEE. The V segment lost 7 bases and the J segment 2 bases; nucleotides outside the gene matches: 2. The CDR3 has 12 residues. The DNA of the CDR3 is TGTGCCAGCGCGACAGGGAACTATGGCTACACCTTC. Its translation is CASATGNYGYTF.

The rearrangement links TRBV2 to TRBJ2-5; D is possibly TRBD2 (6 bases). In germline, CDR1 is SNHLY, CDR2 FYNNEI. The V end lost 5 bases, the J end lost 5 bases, and 12 bases lay between the germline ends. This CDR3 has 13 amino acids. The CDR3 DNA sequence: TGTGCCAGCAGTCGCGGGCGGGGCGAGACCCAGTACTTC. Protein product: CASSRGRGETQYF.

The chain links TRBV5-1 to TRBJ1-1, with 7 nucleotides matching TRBD1. The CDR3 is made up of 16 amino acids. V gave up 2 bases and J gave up 0 bases; unmatched junction bases: 7. Germline CDR1 is SGHRS and CDR2 is YFSETQ. CDR3 DNA: TGCGCCAGCAGCTTATCAGGGGGAAGAATGAACACTGAAGCTTTCTTT. Its translation is CASSLSGGRMNTEAFF.

As regards this clone: An end of the junction differs from the germline gene, which may be a read error. The CDR3 region is CASSSNPGTEAFF. CDR3 nucleotide sequence: TGTGCTAGCAGCTCTAACCCAGGGACTGAAGCTTTCTTT. The rearrangement joins TRBV7-7 to TRBJ1-1; the D gene is possibly TRBD1 (5 bases). The CDR3 has 13 residues. Germline V CDR1 and CDR2: SSHAT, FNYEAQ (reference sequence).

This sequence joins TRBV19 and TRBJ2-7; possible D gene TRBD1, 6 bases. Trimming took 0 bases from V and 0 from J, leaving 9 bases between them. The CDR3 has 15 residues. Germline CDR1 reads LNHDA; CDR2 reads SQIVND (reference sequence). CDR3 sequence: CASSIDPGHSYEQYF. As DNA, the CDR3 is TGTGCCAGTAGTATAGACCCGGGACACTCCTACGAGCAGTACTTC.

This sequence joins TRBV19 and TRBJ2-6; D is ambiguous. Trimming took 1 base from V and 1 from J, leaving 8 bases between them. This CDR3 spans 16 amino acids. From germline, CDR1 is LNHDA and CDR2 SQIVND (reference sequence). DNA for the CDR3: TGTGCCAGTAGTATAGTTGGGCCTTCTGGGGCCAACGTCCTGACTTTC. It codes for CASSIVGPSGANVLTF. Complete variable domain (other parts from reference TRBV19 and TRBJ2-6): DGGITQSPKYLFRKEGQNVTLSCEQNLNHDAMYWYRQDPGQGLRLIYYSQIVNDFQKGDIAEGYSVSREKKESFPLTVTSAQKNPTAFYLCASSIVGPSGANVLTFGAGSRLTVL.

The V gene is TRBV5-1, the J gene TRBJ2-7; TRBD2 is a possible D gene (6 bases). V was clipped by 4 bases and J by 3 bases, with 14 bases between them. This CDR3 contains 14 residues. The germline gives CDR1 SGHRS, CDR2 YFSETQ. The CDR3 loop reads CASSAVGGDYEQYF. The CDR3 DNA is TGCGCCAGCAGCGCTGTCGGGGGTGACTACGAGCAGTACTTC.

The J gene is TRBJ2-3, the V gene TRBV6-1; no firm D call. The length of the CDR3 is 13 residues. Germline-derived CDR1 and CDR2 are MNHNS and SASEGT. Between the trimmed V and J ends, which lost 0 bases and 5 bases, there was a span of 6 bases. The CDR3 DNA follows: TGTGCCAGCAGTGAAGCGCTACTAGATACGCAGTATTTT. It encodes CASSEALLDTQYF.

The chain carries TRBV5-4 and TRBJ2-3; 10 bases are a match to TRBD2. The CDR3 covers 16 residues. Losses at the gene ends were 4 bases for V and 2 bases for J; bases not matched to a gene: 7. The germline V gene encodes CDR1 SGHNT and CDR2 YYREEE (reference sequence). The DNA of the CDR3 is TGTGCCAGCAGCCCTTCTAGCGGGGGACTCACAGATACGCAGTATTTT. It codes for CASSPSSGGLTDTQYF.

The rearrangement joins TRBV6-5 to TRBJ2-1; TRBD2 agrees at 10 bases. With 4 bases clipped from V and 2 bases from J, the junction kept 5 bases outside the gene matches. There are 16 residues in the CDR3. Germline V gene lookup returns CDR1 MNHEY and CDR2 SVGAGI. For the CDR3, the DNA is TGTGCCAGCAGTTCTCGGACTAGCGGAACCTACAATGAGCAGTTCTTC. This translates into CASSSRTSGTYNEQFF.

The chain carries TRBV6-5 and TRBJ2-7; TRBD1 might be the D (5 bases). The CDR3 is made up of 13 amino acids. Germline-derived CDR1 and CDR2 are MNHEY and SVGAGI. Trimming removed 6 bases from V and 2 bases from J, with 11 bases in between. Here the CDR3 reads CASRKTGAYEQYF. For the CDR3, the DNA is TGTGCCAGCAGGAAAACAGGAGCCTACGAGCAGTACTTC.

The chain couples TRBV9 to TRBJ2-1, with D possibly matching TRBD2 (7 bases). The ends were cut back, 4 bases at V and 8 bases at J, with 19 bases in the middle. In germline, CDR1 is SGDLS, CDR2 YYNGEE. The CDR3 totals 15 residues. CDR3 sequence reads: CASSPPGGPRDEQFF. The CDR3 nucleotides read TGTGCCAGCAGCCCCCCCGGGGGGCCGAGGGATGAGCAGTTCTTC.

The chain uses TRBV7-9 and TRBJ1-4; 9 bases are shared with TRBD1. This CDR3 region has 14 residues. The germline V gene has CDR1 SEHNR and CDR2 FQNEAQ (reference sequence). V shed 5 bases, J shed 5 bases, and the junction held 3 bases outside the gene matches. CDR3 amino acids: CASSRGQGNEKLFF. In DNA form, the CDR3 reads TGTGCCAGCAGCCGTGGACAGGGGAATGAAAAACTGTTTTTT. Looking up the rest from reference TRBV7-9 and TRBJ1-4 gives the full variable domain: DTGVSQNPRHKITKRGQNVTFRCDPISEHNRLYWYRQTLGQGPEFLTYFQNEAQLEKSRLLSDRFSAERPKGSFSTLEIQRTEQGDSAMYLCASSRGQGNEKLFFGSGTQLSVL.

This clone was seen a few times. The rearrangement uses TRBV6-5 and TRBJ1-2, with D possibly matching TRBD1 (6 bases). Per germline, CDR1 MNHEY and CDR2 SVGAGI. V was pared by 6 bases and J by 4 bases, with 15 bases between. The CDR3 is made up of 14 amino acids. The CDR3 sequence: CASRVSGAGYGYTF. CDR3 bases: TGTGCCAGCAGGGTCTCAGGGGCCGGCTATGGCTACACCTTC.

This chain connects TRBV23-1 to TRBJ1-2; D might be TRBD1 (5 bases). TRBV23-1 is known as an ORF, though its function is uncertain. V lost 8 bases, J lost 4 bases, and 11 bases lay in between. The CDR3 is made up of 12 amino acids. CDR3 sequence reads: CASDGGTYGYTF. CDR3 DNA sequence: TGCGCCAGCGACGGGGGGACCTATGGCTACACCTTC.

This clone has only a few counts. The chain links TRBV9 to TRBJ2-5; TRBD1 matches at 9 bases. The length of the CDR3 is 15 residues. Trimming took 3 bases from V and 2 from J; bases not matched to a gene: 5. Looked up from germline, CDR1 is SGDLS and CDR2 is YYNGEE. CDR3 nucleotides: TGTGCCAGCAGCGGGAACAGGGGGCCACAAGAGACCCAGTACTTC. The encoded protein is CASSGNRGPQETQYF.